These T cell receptor beta chains were read from a single sample in a study of cytomegalovirus exposure and HLA in healthy donors. The assay was immunoSEQ multiplex PCR, and TCRdb's table has in-frame clones only and misses some. The sample lists 150,000 to 200,000 clones; more than 70% were seen once. What was sequenced was PBMCs. The receptors shown here come from a woman in her 40s in good health and CMV-seronegative. Both conserved end residues are part of each CDR3. The D gene is left open where the match is weak. Clone size appears in some rows only: once, few, many, or a class for an expanded clone.

CASSWGTSGTGELFF	TGTGCCAGCAGCTGGGGGACTAGCGGGACTGGGGAGCTGTTTTTT	NA	TRBV5-8	TRBJ2-2	TRBD2
CASSFGLRGIYNEQFF	TGTGCCAGCAGCTTTGGGCTTCGCGGGATCTACAATGAGCAGTTCTTC	few	TRBV11-2	TRBJ2-1	NA
CASSLGRNEKLFF	TGTGCCAGCAGCTTAGGCAGGAATGAAAAACTGTTTTTT	once	TRBV11-3	TRBJ1-4	NA
CASSPASGRAYGDTQYF	TGTGCCAGCAGTCCGGCTAGCGGGAGGGCCTACGGAGATACGCAGTATTTT	NA	TRBV27	TRBJ2-3	TRBD2
CASSLYGPRRGRVYGYTF	TGTGCCAGCAGTTTATACGGCCCTCGCAGGGGGCGCGTCTATGGCTACACCTTC	NA	TRBV28	TRBJ1-2	TRBD1
CSLGGGGYGYTF	TGCAGCCTAGGGGGGGGCGGCTATGGCTACACCTTC	NA	TRBV29-1	TRBJ1-2	NA
CASSPTSGSWNEQYF	TGTGCCAGCAGCCCGACTAGCGGGAGTTGGAACGAGCAGTACTTC	NA	TRBV11-2	TRBJ2-7	TRBD2
CASGGPGNTIYF	TGTGCCTCCGGGGGGCCTGGAAACACCATATATTTT	NA	TRBV19	TRBJ1-3	NA
CAWTTSWTSNEQFF	TGTGCCTGGACCACCTCTTGGACTAGCAATGAGCAGTTCTTC	NA	TRBV30	TRBJ2-1	TRBD2
CASSPGTSGAAGELFF	TGTGCCAGCTCACCAGGGACTAGCGGGGCCGCCGGGGAGCTGTTTTTT	once	TRBV18	TRBJ2-2	TRBD2